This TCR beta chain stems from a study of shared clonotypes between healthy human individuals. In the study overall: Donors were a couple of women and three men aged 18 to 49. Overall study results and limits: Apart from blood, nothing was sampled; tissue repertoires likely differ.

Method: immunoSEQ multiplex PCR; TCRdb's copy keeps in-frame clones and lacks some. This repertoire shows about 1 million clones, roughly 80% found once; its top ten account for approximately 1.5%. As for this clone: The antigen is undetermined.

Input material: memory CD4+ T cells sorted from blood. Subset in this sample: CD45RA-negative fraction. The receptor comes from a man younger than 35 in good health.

CDR3 nucleotide sequence: TGCGCCAGCAGCCAAGCTAGCTCCTATAATTCACCCCTCCACTTT. It yields the protein CASSQASSYNSPLHF. The gene calls are TRBV5-1 and TRBJ1-6; no definite D call. CDR1 is SGHRS and CDR2 is YFSETQ in the germline V gene. With 4 bases removed from V and 0 bases from J, the gap between germline ends came to 8 bases. This CDR3 region has 15 residues.